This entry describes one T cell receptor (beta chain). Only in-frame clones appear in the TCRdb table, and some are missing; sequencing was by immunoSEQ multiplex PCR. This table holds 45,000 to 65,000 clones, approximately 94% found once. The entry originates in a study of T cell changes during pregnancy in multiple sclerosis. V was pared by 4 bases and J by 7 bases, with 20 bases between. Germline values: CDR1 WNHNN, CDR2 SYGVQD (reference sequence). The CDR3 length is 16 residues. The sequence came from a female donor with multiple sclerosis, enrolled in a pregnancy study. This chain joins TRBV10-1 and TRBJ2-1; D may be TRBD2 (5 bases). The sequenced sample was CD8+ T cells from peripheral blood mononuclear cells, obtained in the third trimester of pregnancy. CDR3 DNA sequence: TGCGCCAGCAGTGGGAGGTGGATCGAATTCTCGAATGAGCAGTTCTTC. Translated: CASSGRWIEFSNEQFF.